This is a list of T cell receptor beta chains from one sample in a study of T cells in Graves' hyperthyroidism and ophthalmopathy. Each CDR3 protein is one row after TCRdb ran MiXCR on the multiplex PCR reads. This table has approximately 620,000 distinct CDR3 sequences, roughly 14% appearing once. Source material: blood. These receptors came from a woman aged 30 to 39 with Graves' hyperthyroidism that later progressed to Graves' ophthalmopathy. CDR3s include the opening cysteine and the closing phenylalanine or tryptophan. The D gene is left open where the match is weak. Clone size is given for some rows only: seen once, a few or many times, or a class if the clone is expanded.

>many|.|TRBJ2-7|TRBV28
TGTGCCAGCAGTCCCCCAGGGCTCTACGAGCAGTACTTC
CASSPPGLYEQYF
>many|TRBD1|TRBJ1-2|TRBV30
TGTGCCTGGAGTCCCGAGACAGGGTTCTATGGCTACACCTTC
CAWSPETGFYGYTF
>.|TRBD2|TRBJ2-1|TRBV18
TGTGCCAGCTCACCACCTGTCCTAGCGGGAGGGATTGAGCAGTTCTTC
CASSPPVLAGGIEQFF
>many|TRBD1|TRBJ2-1|TRBV2
TGTGCCAGCAGTGGAAGGGGGCGGTCCCACAATGAGCAGTTCTTC
CASSGRGRSHNEQFF
>few|.|TRBJ2-7|TRBV12-3/TRBV12-4
TGTGCCAGCAGCTCCTCATGGGGAATCTACGAGCAGTACTTC
CASSSSWGIYEQYF
>many|.|TRBJ1-1|TRBV5-1
TGCGCCAGCAGCTACTCGGGCGGCAATGAAGCTTTCTTT
CASSYSGGNEAFF
>many|.|TRBJ1-2|TRBV28
TGTGCCATCCCTCGCGGGGATGGCTACACCTTC
CAIPRGDGYTF
>many|.|TRBJ1-1|TRBV2
TGTGCCAGCAGCCGGGACTCGATGAACACTGAAGCTTTCTTT
CASSRDSMNTEAFF
>many|TRBD2|TRBJ2-1|TRBV28
TGTGCCAGCAGTACCCCTAGCGGGGGCTACAATGAGCAGTTCTTC
CASSTPSGGYNEQFF
>.|TRBD1|TRBJ1-2|TRBV7-8
TGTGCCAGCAGCCTTTACCGGACAGGGGGAATCTATGGCTACACCTTC
CASSLYRTGGIYGYTF
>many|.|TRBJ2-1|TRBV7-2
TGTGCCAGCAGCATCAAGTCGGCCTACAATGAGCAGTTCTTC
CASSIKSAYNEQFF
>many|.|TRBJ2-5|TRBV7-8
TGTGCCAGCAGCCAATTAAGGGATCCTGGATCCGGGACACCCCAAGAGACCCAGTACTTC
CASSQLRDPGSGTPQETQYF
>many|TRBD1|TRBJ1-4|TRBV30
TGTGCCTGGGCGACAGGGTATGATGAAAAACTGTTTTTT
CAWATGYDEKLFF
>many|.|TRBJ1-1|TRBV5-1
TGCGCCAGCAGGCCAAACACCATCACTGAAGCTTTCTTT
CASRPNTITEAFF
>few|.|TRBJ1-2|TRBV9
TGTGCCAGCAGCGACAGGTTCGCGGGTATTAACTATGGCTACACCTTC
CASSDRFAGINYGYTF
>.|TRBD1|TRBJ2-7|TRBV19
TGTGCCAGTAAGGGACAGATCTCCTACGAGCAGTACTTC
CASKGQISYEQYF
>.|TRBD1|TRBJ1-2|TRBV29-1
TGCAGCGTTGATTTAGGACAGGCCTCTAACTATGGCTACACCTTC
CSVDLGQASNYGYTF
>few|TRBD2|TRBJ2-3|TRBV4-1
TGCGCCAGCAGCCCGCTTAGCGGGAGGGGAGATACGCAGTATTTT
CASSPLSGRGDTQYF
>few|.|TRBJ2-4|TRBV4-3
TGCGCCAGCAGCCAATCTCGTAGCCTAGCCGAAAACATTCAGTACTTC
CASSQSRSLAENIQYF
>many|.|TRBJ2-5|TRBV28
TGTGCCAGCAGGGTCAGGGGAGTCGAGACCCAGTACTTC
CASRVRGVETQYF
>few|.|TRBJ2-7|TRBV29-1
TGCAGCGTTGCTTTCAGGGATCCCTACGAGCAGTACTTC
CSVAFRDPYEQYF
>many|.|TRBJ2-7|TRBV30
TGTGCCTGGAGTTTTACGGGACCCGGTGGAGAGCAGTACTTC
CAWSFTGPGGEQYF
>.|.|TRBJ1-5|TRBV2
TGTGCCAGCAGTGGCGGGGTTGAGCATCAGCCCCAGCATTTT
CASSGGVEHQPQHF
>many|.|TRBJ2-7|TRBV15
TGTGCCACCAGCAGAGATCGCCGCTACGAGCAGTACTTC
CATSRDRRYEQYF
>.|TRBD1|TRBJ2-1|TRBV7-2
TGTGCCAGCAGCTGGTCCGGGACAGGGGGCTACAATGAGCAGTTCTTC
CASSWSGTGGYNEQFF
>.|TRBD1|TRBJ1-6|TRBV3-1
TGTGCCAGCAGCCACAAGAGGCCGGGACAGGGTCATTCACCCCTCCACTTT
CASSHKRPGQGHSPLHF